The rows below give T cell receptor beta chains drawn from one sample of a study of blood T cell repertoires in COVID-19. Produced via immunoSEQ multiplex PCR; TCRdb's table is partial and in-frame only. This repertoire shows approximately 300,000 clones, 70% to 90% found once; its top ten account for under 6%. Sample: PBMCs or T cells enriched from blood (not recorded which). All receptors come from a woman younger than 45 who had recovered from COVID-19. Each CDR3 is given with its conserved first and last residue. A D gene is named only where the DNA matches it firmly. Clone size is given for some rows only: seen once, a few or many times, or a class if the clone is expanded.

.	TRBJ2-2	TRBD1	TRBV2	TGTGCCAGCAGTGAATCGGGACAGGGTTTCACCGGGGAGCTGTTTTTT	CASSESGQGFTGELFF
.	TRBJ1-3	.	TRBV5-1	TGCGCCAGCAGCTTGGCGGGAGCGGATCCTGGAAACACCATATATTTT	CASSLAGADPGNTIYF
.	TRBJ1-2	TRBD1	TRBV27	TGTGCCAGCAGTTTATCGGGGACAGCAAACTATGGCTACACCTTC	CASSLSGTANYGYTF
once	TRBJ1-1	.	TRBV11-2	TGTGCCACAAGGGGGGGAGCGAAACCTGAAGCTTTCTTT	CATRGGAKPEAFF
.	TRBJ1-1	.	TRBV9	TGTGCCAGCAGCGTCTCTCAGGGGCCGAACACTGAAGCTTTCTTT	CASSVSQGPNTEAFF
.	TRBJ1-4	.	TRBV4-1	TGCGCCAGCAGCCAAGATTTGGGGGGGGGTAATGAAAAACTGTTTTTT	CASSQDLGGGNEKLFF
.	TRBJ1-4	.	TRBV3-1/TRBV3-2	TGTGCCAGCAGCCCCTCGGGGGGGGAGTGGGGTGAAAAACTGTTTTTT	CASSPSGGEWGEKLFF
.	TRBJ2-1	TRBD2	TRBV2	TGTGCCAGCACGCCAACTAGCGGGGTAGACAATGAGCAGTTCTTC	CASTPTSGVDNEQFF
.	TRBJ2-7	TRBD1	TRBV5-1	TGCGCCAGCAGCTGGGACAGACTGCTCTCCTACGAGCAGTACTTC	CASSWDRLLSYEQYF
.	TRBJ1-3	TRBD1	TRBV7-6	TGTGCCAGCAGCTTAGCGGCAGGGGGCACTGGAAACACCATATATTTT	CASSLAAGGTGNTIYF
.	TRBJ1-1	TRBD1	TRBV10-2	TGCGCCAGCACGGACAGGTACACTGAAGCTTTCTTT	CASTDRYTEAFF
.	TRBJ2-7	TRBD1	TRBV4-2	TGTGCCAGCAGCCAAGACCGAGGGTCCGGGACAGGGTTGGGCGAGCAGTACTTC	CASSQDRGSGTGLGEQYF
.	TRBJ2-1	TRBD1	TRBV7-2	TGTGCCCTGACGACGGGACAGGGTATCAATGAGCAGTTCTTC	CALTTGQGINEQFF
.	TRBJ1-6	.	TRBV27	TGTGCCAGCAGTTTACTCGGAGGGTCCCTCCACTTT	CASSLLGGSLHF
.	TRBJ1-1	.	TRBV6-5	TGTGCCAGCAGTTACTCGATCGACGTCAGGAAAGCTTTCTTT	CASSYSIDVRKAFF
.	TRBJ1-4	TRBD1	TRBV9	TGTGCCAGCAGCGTATCTTCGGGACAGCGTAATGAAAAACTGTTTTTT	CASSVSSGQRNEKLFF
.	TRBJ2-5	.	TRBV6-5	TGTGCCAGCAGCCGAGCGGGACAAACGCAAGAGGCCCAGTACTTC	CASSRAGQTQEAQYF
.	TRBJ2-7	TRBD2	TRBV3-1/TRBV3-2	TGTGCCAGCAGCCAACCTAGGACTAGCGGGAGCTACGAGCAGTACTTC	CASSQPRTSGSYEQYF
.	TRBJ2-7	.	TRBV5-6	TGTGCCAGCAGATCGGAGCCCTCCTACGAGCAGTACTTC	CASRSEPSYEQYF
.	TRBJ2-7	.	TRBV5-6	TGTGCCAGCAGCTTGTGGGGCAGCTCCTACGAGCAGTACTTC	CASSLWGSSYEQYF
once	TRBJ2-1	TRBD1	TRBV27	TGTGCCAGCAGCGGACAGGGCTACAATGAGCAGTTCTTC	CASSGQGYNEQFF
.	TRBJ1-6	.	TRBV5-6	TGTGCCAGCAGCCTAGGGGTTAGTAATTCACCCCTCCACTTT	CASSLGVSNSPLHF
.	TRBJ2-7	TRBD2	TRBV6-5	TGTGCCAGCAGCCGTAGCGGGGGGTCCTACGAGCAGTACTTC	CASSRSGGSYEQYF
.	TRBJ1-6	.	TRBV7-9	TGTGCCAGCAATCCAGGTGTCAATTCACCCCTCCACTTT	CASNPGVNSPLHF
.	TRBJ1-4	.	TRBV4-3	TGCGCCAGCAGCCACAACCCGGGTGAAAAACTGTTTTTT	CASSHNPGEKLFF
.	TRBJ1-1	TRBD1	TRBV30	TGTGCCTGGAGAATGCCCGGGACAGCGAACACTGAAGCTTTCTTT	CAWRMPGTANTEAFF
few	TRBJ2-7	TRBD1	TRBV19	TGTGCCAGTAGTCGGGGACAGACCTACGAGCAGTACTTC	CASSRGQTYEQYF
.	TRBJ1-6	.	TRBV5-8	TGTGCCAGCAGCCCCACCCGCGTTCCCCTCCACTTT	CASSPTRVPLHF
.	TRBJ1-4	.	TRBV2	TGTGCCGCAGCGGGGGAGGTAGTTGAAAAACTGTTTTTT	CAAAGEVVEKLFF
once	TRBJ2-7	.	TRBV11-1	TGTGCCAGCAGCTTAGCAGCACAGGGCAACCCACACGAGCAGTACTTC	CASSLAAQGNPHEQYF
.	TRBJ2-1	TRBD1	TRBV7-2	TGTGCCAGCAGCTTAGAATATGGACAGGGGCTGTCCCAGTTCTTC	CASSLEYGQGLSQFF
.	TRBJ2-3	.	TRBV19	TGTGCCAGTGAAGGACAGCGCACAGATACGCAGTATTTT	CASEGQRTDTQYF
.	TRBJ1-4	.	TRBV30	TGTGCCTGGAGTGTACTAAGTCGGGGTAATGAAAAACTGTTTTTT	CAWSVLSRGNEKLFF
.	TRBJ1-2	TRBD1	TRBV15	TGTGCCACCAGCAGAGACAGGGGGGACTATGGCTACACCTTC	CATSRDRGDYGYTF
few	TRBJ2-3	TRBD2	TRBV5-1	TGCGCCAGCAGCTTGGGACACCTAGCGGGGAGCACAGATACGCAGTATTTT	CASSLGHLAGSTDTQYF
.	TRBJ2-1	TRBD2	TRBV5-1	TGCGCCAGCAGCTTGAGGTTGCGGGGGGTCTCCTACAATGAGCAGTTCTTC	CASSLRLRGVSYNEQFF
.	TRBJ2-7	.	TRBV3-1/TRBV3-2	TGTGCCAGCAGCCGCGGTCCGGGAGAAGGCGAGCAGTACTTC	CASSRGPGEGEQYF
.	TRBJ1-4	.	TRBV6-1	TGTGCCAGCAGTGAAGAAGGGATGGGACTTAAACTGTTTTTT	CASSEEGMGLKLFF
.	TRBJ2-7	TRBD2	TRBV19	TGTGCCAGTAGTATGACTAGCGGACCCTACGAGCAGTACTTC	CASSMTSGPYEQYF
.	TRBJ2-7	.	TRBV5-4	TGTGCCACCGGGGATGGACCTCAGTACTTC	CATGDGPQYF
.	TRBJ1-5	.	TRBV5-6	TGTGCCAGCAGCTTCGCGGGGACGGGGCTTGCGCAGCCCCAGCATTTT	CASSFAGTGLAQPQHF
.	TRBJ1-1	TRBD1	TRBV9	TGTGCCAGCAGCGCAGGGGGTGTGGGCACTGAAGCTTTCTTT	CASSAGGVGTEAFF
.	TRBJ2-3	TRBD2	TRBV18	TGTGCCAGCTCCCACCTAGCGGGGGACATTTCAGATACGCAGTATTTT	CASSHLAGDISDTQYF
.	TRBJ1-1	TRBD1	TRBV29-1	TGCAGCGTTATAGGACAGGGGCTTTCAGTAACTGAAGCTTTCTTT	CSVIGQGLSVTEAFF
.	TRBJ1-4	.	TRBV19	TGTGCCAGTAGTATTATCTTGCACTCCGGAGATAATGAAAAACTGTTTTTT	CASSIILHSGDNEKLFF
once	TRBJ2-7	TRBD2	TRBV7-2	TGTGCCAGCAGCTTAACGGCGGGGGGCTCCTACGAGCAGTACTTC	CASSLTAGGSYEQYF
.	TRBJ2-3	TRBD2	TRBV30	TGTGCCTGGAGTGCGAGGACTAGCGGGGAGGTATCCAGGCATACGCAGTATTTT	CAWSARTSGEVSRHTQYF
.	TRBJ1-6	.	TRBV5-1	TGCGCCAGCAGCTTGGCGTCAGAATCACCCCTCCACTTT	CASSLASESPLHF